This is a list of T cell receptor beta chains from one sample in a study of early T cells in non-severe SARS-CoV-2 infection. TCRdb re-called the 5' RACE reads through MiXCR, storing one row per CDR3 protein. In the table there are tens of thousands of distinct CDR3 sequences, 4.5% to 6% of which are singletons. Sequencing was performed on whole blood. These receptors all come from an adult who was a healthcare worker with PCR-confirmed SARS-CoV-2 infection or an uninfected control (not recorded which). CDR3s include the opening cysteine and the closing phenylalanine or tryptophan. Each record gives: clone size, V gene, D gene, J gene, CDR3 DNA, CDR3 protein. D genes are given only for firm matches. The size entry is marked missing in some rows and otherwise reads once, few, many or a size class.

clone_size: few
v_call: TRBV2
d_call: .
j_call: TRBJ1-3
cdr3_nt: TGTGCCAGCAGTGAAGGAGGAGGGCGTGGAAACACCATATATTTT
cdr3_aa: CASSEGGGRGNTIYF

clone_size: many
v_call: TRBV28
d_call: .
j_call: TRBJ2-1
cdr3_nt: TGTGCCAGCAGTCCCGGGGACAAATACAATGAGCAGTTCTTC
cdr3_aa: CASSPGDKYNEQFF

clone_size: many
v_call: TRBV20-1
d_call: TRBD1
j_call: TRBJ2-1
cdr3_nt: TGCAGTGCTAGATCCTTGGGACAGGGGGTCCGCTACAATGAGCAGTTCTTC
cdr3_aa: CSARSLGQGVRYNEQFF

clone_size: few
v_call: TRBV7-9
d_call: TRBD2
j_call: TRBJ2-2
cdr3_nt: TGTGCCAGCAGCCTTAGCGGGCCGAACACCGGGGAGCTGTTTTTT
cdr3_aa: CASSLSGPNTGELFF

clone_size: many
v_call: TRBV7-2
d_call: TRBD2
j_call: TRBJ2-3
cdr3_nt: TGTGCCAGCACCACCCCGGCGGGGGGGGTAGATACGCAGTATTTT
cdr3_aa: CASTTPAGGVDTQYF

clone_size: .
v_call: TRBV5-4
d_call: .
j_call: TRBJ2-7
cdr3_nt: TGTGCCAGCAGCTTGGGCAGGGGAATCTCCTACGAGCAGTACTTC
cdr3_aa: CASSLGRGISYEQYF

clone_size: .
v_call: TRBV5-1
d_call: .
j_call: TRBJ2-1
cdr3_nt: TGCGCCAGCAGCTTGACTACCTACAATGAGCAGTTCTTC
cdr3_aa: CASSLTTYNEQFF

clone_size: many
v_call: TRBV7-9
d_call: TRBD2
j_call: TRBJ2-1
cdr3_nt: TGTGCCAGCAGCCAAGCGGAGGGGACTAGGGGTCAGGAGCAGTTCTTC
cdr3_aa: CASSQAEGTRGQEQFF

clone_size: many
v_call: TRBV6-2/TRBV6-3
d_call: .
j_call: TRBJ1-5
cdr3_nt: TGTGCCAGCGGACCTTGGTTGAATCAGCCCCAGCATTTT
cdr3_aa: CASGPWLNQPQHF

clone_size: few
v_call: TRBV2
d_call: .
j_call: TRBJ2-1
cdr3_nt: TGTGCCAGCTCCCTTGTCGGATACAATGAGCAGTTCTTC
cdr3_aa: CASSLVGYNEQFF

clone_size: .
v_call: TRBV20-1
d_call: .
j_call: TRBJ2-7
cdr3_nt: TGCAGTGCTAGAGATAGGCGGGATGCAAGGGAGCAGTACTTC
cdr3_aa: CSARDRRDAREQYF

clone_size: few
v_call: TRBV7-2
d_call: TRBD2
j_call: TRBJ2-1
cdr3_nt: TGTGCCAGCAGCTTACTAGCGGGAGCGGAGAATGAGCAGTTCTTC
cdr3_aa: CASSLLAGAENEQFF

clone_size: few
v_call: TRBV19
d_call: TRBD1
j_call: TRBJ2-7
cdr3_nt: TGTGCCAGTAGCAGACCGGGACAGGGGATTTACGAGCAGTACTTC
cdr3_aa: CASSRPGQGIYEQYF

clone_size: many
v_call: TRBV11-2
d_call: TRBD1
j_call: TRBJ2-2
cdr3_nt: TGTGCCAGCAGCTTAGTTGGACAGGGCGGGGAGCTGTTTTTT
cdr3_aa: CASSLVGQGGELFF

clone_size: few
v_call: TRBV4-2
d_call: TRBD1
j_call: TRBJ1-2
cdr3_nt: TGTGCCAGCAGCCGAGAAAGGACAGGGGGCTATGGCTACACCTTC
cdr3_aa: CASSRERTGGYGYTF

clone_size: few
v_call: TRBV6-2/TRBV6-3
d_call: .
j_call: TRBJ2-3
cdr3_nt: TGTGCCAGCAGTTACATAAGACTAGGAGATACGCAGTATTTT
cdr3_aa: CASSYIRLGDTQYF

clone_size: few
v_call: TRBV19
d_call: TRBD2
j_call: TRBJ2-1
cdr3_nt: TGTGCCAGTAGTGCGAGGGCGGGAGGAGGGTACAATGAGCAGTTCTTC
cdr3_aa: CASSARAGGGYNEQFF

clone_size: many
v_call: TRBV24-1
d_call: .
j_call: TRBJ1-1
cdr3_nt: TGTGCCACCAGTGATTTTAAGGGGTCCGGGTACACTGAAGCTTTCTTT
cdr3_aa: CATSDFKGSGYTEAFF

clone_size: .
v_call: TRBV10-3
d_call: TRBD1
j_call: TRBJ1-1
cdr3_nt: TGTGCCATCAGTGAGCAGGGGGAAAACACTGAAGCTTTCTTT
cdr3_aa: CAISEQGENTEAFF

clone_size: many
v_call: TRBV30
d_call: TRBD2
j_call: TRBJ2-3
cdr3_nt: TGTGCCTGGAGTAGCGGACTAGCGGGATACACAGATACGCAGTATTTT
cdr3_aa: CAWSSGLAGYTDTQYF

clone_size: many
v_call: TRBV7-9
d_call: .
j_call: TRBJ2-1
cdr3_nt: TGTGCCAGCAGTTCAATAGCGGAGTTCTACAATGAGCAGTTCTTC
cdr3_aa: CASSSIAEFYNEQFF

clone_size: few
v_call: TRBV6-1
d_call: .
j_call: TRBJ2-1
cdr3_nt: TGTGCCAGCAGTGTAGGAAGGAACAATGAGCAGTTCTTC
cdr3_aa: CASSVGRNNEQFF

clone_size: many
v_call: TRBV20-1
d_call: .
j_call: TRBJ1-6
cdr3_nt: TGCAGTGCTAGAGAGGGACTGAGGGGGAGTTCACCCCTCCACTTT
cdr3_aa: CSAREGLRGSSPLHF

clone_size: .
v_call: TRBV6-6
d_call: .
j_call: TRBJ1-6
cdr3_nt: TGTGCCAGCGACAACCGCGATTCACCCCTCCACTTT
cdr3_aa: CASDNRDSPLHF

clone_size: .
v_call: TRBV20-1
d_call: TRBD1
j_call: TRBJ1-3
cdr3_nt: TGCAGTGCTTGGGACAGTGGAAACACCATATATTTT
cdr3_aa: CSAWDSGNTIYF

clone_size: many
v_call: TRBV19
d_call: .
j_call: TRBJ2-3
cdr3_nt: TGTGCCAGTAGTATAATAGGTTCAGATACGCAGTATTTT
cdr3_aa: CASSIIGSDTQYF

clone_size: many
v_call: TRBV30
d_call: .
j_call: TRBJ2-1
cdr3_nt: TGTGCCTGGAAGAGAGGGCGACTTCCCGGGAATGAGCAGTTCTTC
cdr3_aa: CAWKRGRLPGNEQFF

clone_size: few
v_call: TRBV7-9
d_call: .
j_call: TRBJ2-7
cdr3_nt: TGTGCCAGCAGCTTAGGGTTCGGAGGGGCCTACGAGCAGTACTTC
cdr3_aa: CASSLGFGGAYEQYF

clone_size: many
v_call: TRBV20-1
d_call: .
j_call: TRBJ1-1
cdr3_nt: TGCAGTGCCCCGGCGGTGCAGATGAACACTGAAGCTTTCTTT
cdr3_aa: CSAPAVQMNTEAFF

clone_size: many
v_call: TRBV5-1
d_call: .
j_call: TRBJ1-2
cdr3_nt: TGCGCCAGCAGCTTGGGGCAGGGTTTCGATGGCTACACCTTC
cdr3_aa: CASSLGQGFDGYTF

clone_size: .
v_call: TRBV19
d_call: .
j_call: TRBJ2-1
cdr3_nt: TGTGCCAGTAGTTGGAGGTACAATGAGCAGTTCTTC
cdr3_aa: CASSWRYNEQFF

clone_size: many
v_call: TRBV7-9
d_call: .
j_call: TRBJ2-3
cdr3_nt: TGTGCCAGCAGCTTATTTGCTCCAGATACGCAGTATTTT
cdr3_aa: CASSLFAPDTQYF

clone_size: .
v_call: TRBV6-1
d_call: .
j_call: TRBJ2-3
cdr3_nt: TGTGCCAGCAGTCCCCTGCAACTTTCTAGCACAGATACGCAGTATTTT
cdr3_aa: CASSPLQLSSTDTQYF

clone_size: few
v_call: TRBV10-3
d_call: .
j_call: TRBJ2-3
cdr3_nt: TGTGCCATCAGTGACTCGTATAGTTCAGATACGCAGTATTTT
cdr3_aa: CAISDSYSSDTQYF

clone_size: many
v_call: TRBV12-3/TRBV12-4
d_call: .
j_call: TRBJ1-2
cdr3_nt: TGTGCCAGCAGACAGGGTGGTGGCTACACCTTC
cdr3_aa: CASRQGGGYTF

clone_size: .
v_call: TRBV20-1
d_call: TRBD1
j_call: TRBJ2-3
cdr3_nt: TGCAGTGCTATCCCGCATTCAGGGGGAAGCACAGATACGCAGTATTTT
cdr3_aa: CSAIPHSGGSTDTQYF

clone_size: many
v_call: TRBV4-1
d_call: TRBD2
j_call: TRBJ2-7
cdr3_nt: TGCGCCAGCAGCCAGGGACCTGGAGGGACTAGCGACGAGCAGTACTTC
cdr3_aa: CASSQGPGGTSDEQYF

clone_size: many
v_call: TRBV20-1
d_call: .
j_call: TRBJ2-5
cdr3_nt: TGCAGTGCTAGTAAGTCCAGCGCGGAGACCCAGTACTTC
cdr3_aa: CSASKSSAETQYF

clone_size: .
v_call: TRBV29-1
d_call: TRBD2
j_call: TRBJ2-4
cdr3_nt: TGCAGCGCAGTAGCGGGGTCAAGCCAGGGCATTCAGTACTTC
cdr3_aa: CSAVAGSSQGIQYF

clone_size: many
v_call: TRBV7-9
d_call: .
j_call: TRBJ1-4
cdr3_nt: TGTGCCAGCAGCCCCCAGGCGGGTGAAAAACTGTTTTTT
cdr3_aa: CASSPQAGEKLFF

clone_size: .
v_call: TRBV25-1
d_call: TRBD1
j_call: TRBJ2-5
cdr3_nt: TGTGCCAGCAGTGACGACCCTAGGACAGGGCGCCAAGAGACCCAGTACTTC
cdr3_aa: CASSDDPRTGRQETQYF

clone_size: few
v_call: TRBV10-3
d_call: .
j_call: TRBJ2-7
cdr3_nt: TGTGCCATCAGTGCCCCCTACGAGCAGTACTTC
cdr3_aa: CAISAPYEQYF

clone_size: .
v_call: TRBV7-3
d_call: .
j_call: TRBJ1-1
cdr3_nt: TGTGCCAGCAGTTTTAGTCCGAACACTGAAGCTTTCTTT
cdr3_aa: CASSFSPNTEAFF

clone_size: many
v_call: TRBV9
d_call: .
j_call: TRBJ2-7
cdr3_nt: TGTGCCAGCAGCGTAGCACTAGGCAGCTACGAGCAGTACTTC
cdr3_aa: CASSVALGSYEQYF

clone_size: many
v_call: TRBV13
d_call: TRBD2
j_call: TRBJ2-5
cdr3_nt: TGTGCCAGCAGCTGGAAGCGGGGGGCCCCCCAAGAGACCCAGTACTTC
cdr3_aa: CASSWKRGAPQETQYF

clone_size: few
v_call: TRBV10-3
d_call: TRBD1
j_call: TRBJ1-3
cdr3_nt: TGTGCCATCAGCGGGACAGACTCTGGAAACACCATATATTTT
cdr3_aa: CAISGTDSGNTIYF